This T cell receptor beta chain was captured in a study of human thymus T cells. The table came from immunoSEQ multiplex PCR; TCRdb's copy has only in-frame clones and leaves some out. The sample has tens of thousands of clones, roughly 94% seen once. CDR1 is MNHEY, CDR2 SMNVEV, per germline (reference sequence). V gave up 6 bases and J gave up 5 bases; unmatched junction bases: 7. The CDR3 extends over 14 amino acids. The sequence was collected from a boy younger than two with a congenital heart defect but otherwise immunologically healthy. The gene calls are TRBV27 and TRBJ2-5; 9 bases line up with TRBD2. Sequenced sample: blood. The CDR3, as DNA: TGTGCCAGCAGACCTAGCGGGATGGGGGAGACCCAGTACTTC. Translating gives CASRPSGMGETQYF.